What follows describes a single T cell receptor beta chain. Its cognate antigen is unknown. The sample comes from a study of T-cell memory formation after mild COVID-19. Regarding the study as a whole: Shrinking CD4+ clones resided mostly in CM and EM, and CD8+ ones in EMRA. There were some responding clones in pre-infection memory, which suggested that cross-reactive memory had joined.

The CDR3 contains 14 residues. Per the germline V gene, CDR1 is SGHRS and CDR2 is YFSETQ. V was clipped by 2 bases and J by 7 bases; unmatched bases: 5. TCRdb recomputed calls from the 5' RACE reads with MiXCR, one row per CDR3 protein. The data contain about 350,000 distinct CDR3 sequences, roughly 13% of them seen just once; the ten biggest clones take up approximately 21%. This chain uses TRBV5-1 with TRBJ1-1, with 10 positions matching TRBD1. The sequence derives from a man aged 18 to 30 who had mild COVID-19 (a few samples of this study predate the infection). Cell type and time point are not known. The material sequenced was PBMCs or a T cell subset sorted from them (not recorded which). The CDR3 reads CASSFDRGQFEAFF. In DNA, the CDR3 is TGCGCCAGCAGCTTCGACAGGGGGCAATTTGAAGCTTTCTTT. Combining the CDR3 with reference TRBV5-1 and TRBJ1-1 gives the whole variable domain KAGVTQTPRYLIKTRGQQVTLSCSPISGHRSVSWYQQTPGQGLQFLFEYFSETQRNKGNFPGRFSGRQFSNSRSEMNVSTLELGDSALYLCASSFDRGQFEAFFGQGTRLTVV.